A single sample gave rise to the 22 T cell receptor beta chains below, sequenced in a study of T cell changes during pregnancy in multiple sclerosis. Assay: immunoSEQ multiplex PCR; the TCRdb copy retains only in-frame clones and omits some. The sample carries around 53,000 clones, about nine tenths recorded once. Sequencing used CD8+ T cells from peripheral blood mononuclear cells, obtained before pregnancy. These receptors were obtained from a female donor with multiple sclerosis, enrolled in a pregnancy study.

The chain uses TRBV11-3 and TRBJ2-5; the D gene is possibly TRBD2 (5 bases). Deletions cut 5 bases from V and 1 base from J, with 8 bases between. Germline CDR1 and CDR2: SGHNT and YENEEA. This CDR3 has 13 residues. The DNA of the CDR3 is TGTGCCAGCAGCAGACGGGGCCAAGAGACCCAGTACTTC. This codes for CASSRRGQETQYF.

The rearrangement links TRBV7-6 to TRBJ2-7; D might be TRBD1 (6 bases). Germline lookup yields CDR1 SGHVS and CDR2 FNYEAQ. V lost 4 bases and J 2 bases, leaving 9 bases between the germline ends. The CDR3 contains 13 residues. CDR3 DNA sequence: TGTGCCAGCAGCTACCGGGACACCTACGAGCAGTACTTC. It codes for CASSYRDTYEQYF.

V gene TRBV7-6 combines with J gene TRBJ2-3, with 15 bases fitting TRBD2. CDR1 and CDR2 from the germline V gene are SGHVS and FNYEAQ. J gave up 6 bases and V 4 bases, and 14 bases lay outside the gene matches. The CDR3 runs 19 residues. The CDR3 here is CASSSGLAGGDFKFDTQYF. Here the CDR3 DNA reads TGTGCCAGCAGCTCGGGACTAGCGGGGGGTGATTTCAAATTTGATACGCAGTATTTT.

The J gene is TRBJ1-1, the V gene TRBV9, with 10 nucleotides matching TRBD1. J lost 0 bases, V lost 4 bases, and 6 bases had no gene match. CDR1 and CDR2 (germline): SGDLS, YYNGEE. The length of the CDR3 is 16 residues. The CDR3 DNA follows: TGTGCCAGCAGCTCTACCGGGACAGGGGTGAACACTGAAGCTTTCTTT. This sequence encodes CASSSTGTGVNTEAFF. The whole variable domain, remainder taken from reference TRBV9 and TRBJ1-1, is DSGVTQTPKHLITATGQRVTLRCSPRSGDLSVYWYQQSLDQGLQFLIQYYNGEERAKGNILERFSAQQFPDLHSELNLSSLELGDSALYFCASSSTGTGVNTEAFFGQGTRLTVV.

This clone appeared a single time. This chain connects TRBV30 to TRBJ2-3; perhaps TRBD2 as D (5 bases). The V and J ends lost 8 bases and 0 bases respectively, with 12 bases between them. Per germline, CDR1 GTSNPN and CDR2 SVGIG (reference sequence). The CDR3 has 13 amino acids. CDR3: CAHLARSTDTQYF. In DNA form, the CDR3 reads TGTGCCCACCTAGCACGCAGCACAGATACGCAGTATTTT. Based on the CDR3 plus reference TRBV30 and TRBJ2-3, the full variable domain is SQTIHQWPATLVQPVGSPLSLECTVEGTSNPNLYWYRQAAGRGLQLLFYSVGIGQISSEVPQNLSASRPQDRQFILSSKKLLLSDSGFYLCAHLARSTDTQYFGPGTRLTVL.

This clone was recorded only once. The gene calls are TRBV19 and TRBJ1-5; the D is unclear. The CDR3 length is 15 residues. The V end lost 4 bases, the J end lost 1 base, and 11 bases lay between the germline ends. CDR1 LNHDA and CDR2 SQIVND come from the germline V gene (reference sequence). The CDR3 protein is CASSRAAQSNQPQHF. Here the CDR3 DNA reads TGTGCCAGTAGTAGAGCGGCCCAGAGCAATCAGCCCCAGCATTTT.

The chain has TRBV9 and TRBJ2-1; a weak D match, TRBD2 (7 bases). This CDR3 spans 16 amino acids. Germline V gives CDR1 SGDLS, CDR2 YYNGEE. Trimming removed 2 bases at V and 5 bases at J, with 17 bases between. The CDR3 is CASSVAGAGKHNEQFF. Here the CDR3 DNA reads TGTGCCAGCAGCGTGGCGGGGGCAGGGAAGCACAATGAGCAGTTCTTC.

Here the CDR3 reads CASSYGLNTGELFF. Written as DNA, the CDR3 is TGTGCCAGCAGTTACGGCTTAAACACCGGGGAGCTGTTTTTT. The V call is TRBV6-5, the J call TRBJ2-2; D not certain. CDR1 is MNHEY, CDR2 SVGAGI, per germline. This CDR3 region has 14 residues. V gave up 2 bases and J gave up 2 bases, with 6 bases separating them.

The chain carries TRBV2 and TRBJ2-1; TRBD2 agrees at 8 bases. CDR3 length: 16 amino acids. V shed 4 bases and J 6 bases; nucleotides not matched to a gene: 11. Germline V gives CDR1 SNHLY, CDR2 FYNNEI. The CDR3 spells CASSGPRAGGRNEQFF. CDR3 nucleotides: TGTGCCAGCAGTGGCCCCAGGGCGGGGGGACGCAATGAGCAGTTCTTC.

The chain recombines TRBV11-2 with TRBJ1-1; 8 bases are shared with TRBD1. Germline V gene lookup returns CDR1 SGHAT and CDR2 FQNNGV. Trimming cost V 7 bases and J 6 bases; bases outside gene matches: 7. This CDR3 is 13 amino acids long. The CDR3 coding sequence is TGTGCCAGCAAAGACAGGGGCGCACCTGAAGCTTTCTTT. Protein: CASKDRGAPEAFF.

The gene calls are TRBV4-3 and TRBJ2-4, with D perhaps matching TRBD2 (5 bases). Trimming stripped 1 base from V and 8 bases from J, with 15 bases between. CDR1 and CDR2 from the germline V gene are LGHNA and YSLEER. The CDR3 length is 15 residues. For the CDR3, the DNA is TGCGCCAGCAGCCAAGTTTGGCGGGCTGCAGACATTCAGTACTTC. Translating it yields CASSQVWRAADIQYF.

The J gene is TRBJ2-7, the V gene TRBV7-8; 9 bases fit TRBD1. Germline V gives CDR1 SGHVS, CDR2 FQNEAQ. The CDR3 has 14 residues. V trimming: 4 bases; J trimming: 5 bases; junction bases outside the gene matches: 6. The CDR3 nucleotides are TGTGCCAGCAGCTCGGGACAGGGTATCAACGAGCAGTACTTC. Residues: CASSSGQGINEQYF.

This clone showed up just once. J is TRBJ2-1 and V is TRBV2, with TRBD2 matching over 10 bases. J was trimmed by 5 bases and V by 6 bases; bases with no gene match: 10. Germline CDR1 reads SNHLY; CDR2 reads FYNNEI. This CDR3 contains 16 residues. CDR3 sequence reads: CASSPLAGASDNEQFF. The CDR3, as DNA: TGTGCCAGCAGCCCCCTAGCGGGGGCTTCAGACAATGAGCAGTTCTTC.

This clone has just one count. V gene TRBV7-6 combines with J gene TRBJ1-4; D is perhaps TRBD1 (5 bases). Germline-derived CDR1 and CDR2 are SGHVS and FNYEAQ. The CDR3 consists of 15 residues. Trimming shortened V by 5 bases and J by 7 bases, and 17 bases separated the two germline ends. CDR3 sequence reads: CASSRDRASVEKLFF. CDR3 nucleotide sequence: TGTGCCAGCAGCCGAGACAGAGCCTCCGTTGAAAAACTGTTTTTT.

This rearrangement joins TRBV11-3 to TRBJ1-1, with no clear D. Trimming removed 5 bases from V and 0 bases from J, with 13 bases in between. The CDR3 spans 15 residues. CDR1 and CDR2 (germline): SGHNT, YENEEA. The CDR3 spells CASSSRHAMNTEAFF. CDR3 coding DNA: TGTGCCAGCAGCAGCAGACATGCGATGAACACTGAAGCTTTCTTT.

In DNA form, the CDR3 reads TGTGCCAGCACCCCTCGACGGGGGGGGCAAGAGACCCAGTACTTC. Protein sequence: CASTPRRGGQETQYF. The chain has TRBV2 and TRBJ2-5, with 8 positions matching TRBD2. Per germline, CDR1 SNHLY and CDR2 FYNNEI. The CDR3 has 15 residues. V was pared by 7 bases and J by 2 bases, with 9 bases of the junction left unmatched.

The V gene is TRBV29-1, the J gene TRBJ2-7; D is uncertain. Germline CDR1 SQVTM, CDR2 ANQGSEA. The CDR3 has 11 amino acids. V lost 4 bases and J lost 4, with 8 bases in between. The CDR3 DNA follows: TGCAGCGTTGGGGCTGGGTACGAGCAGTACTTC. Translating gives CSVGAGYEQYF.

The V and J genes are TRBV4-3 and TRBJ2-1; 10 nucleotides align to TRBD2. The V segment lost 0 bases and the J segment 0 bases; nucleotides outside the gene matches: 2. In germline, CDR1 is LGHNA, CDR2 YSLEER. The CDR3 consists of 17 residues. CDR3 residues: CASSQDTSGDSYNEQFF. CDR3 DNA: TGCGCCAGCAGCCAAGACACTAGCGGGGACTCCTACAATGAGCAGTTCTTC.

The chain couples TRBV6-5 to TRBJ1-2, with D tentatively TRBD1 (6 bases). In germline, CDR1 is MNHEY, CDR2 SVGAGI. CDR3 length: 15 amino acids. Trimming took off 0 bases at V and 4 bases at J, with 12 bases between the two ends. The CDR3 spells CASSYSRGGTYGYTF. CDR3 sequence (DNA): TGTGCCAGCAGTTACTCGAGGGGGGGGACCTATGGCTACACCTTC.

The rearrangement joins TRBV9 to TRBJ1-5; perhaps TRBD1 as D (5 bases). The CDR3 covers 14 residues. CDR1 SGDLS and CDR2 YYNGEE come from the germline V gene. The V end was cut by 0 bases, the J end by 7 bases, with 11 bases between. CDR3 nucleotides: TGTGCCAGCAGCGTAGGGGGGGACGGGCAGCCCCAGCATTTT. Amino acids: CASSVGGDGQPQHF.

Turning to this clone: At the DNA level, this CDR3 is encoded by other sequences in the same sample as well. The gene calls are TRBV6-4 and TRBJ2-3; 9 bases match TRBD2. This CDR3 has 14 amino acids. V was clipped by 2 bases and J by 4 bases; unmatched bases: 1. CDR1 is MRHNA, CDR2 SNTAGT, per germline. This chain's CDR3 is CASSDGGGADTQYF. The CDR3 DNA reads TGTGCCAGCAGTGACGGCGGGGGGGCAGATACGCAGTATTTT.

This chain links TRBV5-5 with TRBJ1-3, with D maybe TRBD1 (5 bases). The CDR3 has 14 residues. Germline V gives CDR1 SGHKS, CDR2 YYEKEE (reference sequence). Trimming shortened V by 4 bases and J by 4 bases, and 12 bases separated the two germline ends. For the CDR3, the DNA is TGTGCCAGCAGCGGAGGGGCAGGAGGAAACACCATATATTTT. Its protein is CASSGGAGGNTIYF.